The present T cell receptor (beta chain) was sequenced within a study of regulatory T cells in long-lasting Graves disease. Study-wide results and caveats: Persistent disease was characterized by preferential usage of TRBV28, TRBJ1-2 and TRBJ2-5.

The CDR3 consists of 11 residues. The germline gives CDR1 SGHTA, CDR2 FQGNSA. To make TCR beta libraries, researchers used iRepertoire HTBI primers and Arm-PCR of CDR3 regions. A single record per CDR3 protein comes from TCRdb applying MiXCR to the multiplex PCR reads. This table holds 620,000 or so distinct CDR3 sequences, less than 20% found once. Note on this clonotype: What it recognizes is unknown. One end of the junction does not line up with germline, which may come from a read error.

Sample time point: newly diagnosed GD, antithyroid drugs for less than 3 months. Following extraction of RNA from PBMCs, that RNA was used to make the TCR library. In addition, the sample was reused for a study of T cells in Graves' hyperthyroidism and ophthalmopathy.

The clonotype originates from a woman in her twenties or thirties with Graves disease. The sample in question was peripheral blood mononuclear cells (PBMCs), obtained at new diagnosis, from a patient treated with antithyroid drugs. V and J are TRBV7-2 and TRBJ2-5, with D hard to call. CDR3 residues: CASSYQETQHF. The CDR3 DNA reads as TGTGCCAGCAGCTACCAAGAGACCCAGCACTTC.